A selection of T cell receptor beta chains follows, all from one sample in a study of blood T cells in healthy people across ages. TCRdb analysed the 5' RACE reads with MiXCR anew, one entry per CDR3 protein. The table lists around 820,000 distinct CDR3 sequences, 20% to 30% of them singletons. This sample also belongs to another study, concerning T cells of mothers and their children.

The sample taken for sequencing was blood. Every receptor here comes from a boy younger than 18 in good health. CDR3s include the opening cysteine and the closing phenylalanine or tryptophan. The D gene is left open where the match is weak. A row's size may be missing; if present it is once, few, many or a size class.

D	J	size	V	CDR3	DNA
NA	TRBJ1-2	NA	TRBV7-9	CASSLRFQGGYGYTF	TGTGCCAGCAGCTTAAGGTTCCAGGGCGGCTATGGCTACACCTTC
TRBD2	TRBJ2-1	few	TRBV7-2	CASSLAPSGSPREQFF	TGTGCCAGCAGCTTAGCGCCTAGCGGGAGCCCCCGCGAGCAGTTCTTC
TRBD2	TRBJ2-1	NA	TRBV28	CASSLSGLAGGSSYNEQFF	TGTGCCAGCAGTTTATCGGGACTAGCGGGAGGAAGCTCCTACAATGAGCAGTTCTTC
NA	TRBJ2-5	few	TRBV7-2	CASTSLAKYQETQYF	TGTGCCAGCACCAGTCTAGCGAAGTACCAAGAGACCCAGTACTTC
TRBD2	TRBJ2-2	few	TRBV24-1	CATSDVTSGANTGELFF	TGTGCCACCAGTGATGTGACTAGCGGAGCTAACACCGGGGAGCTGTTTTTT
NA	TRBJ2-3	NA	TRBV7-3	CASSLNPGLSTDTQYF	TGTGCCAGCAGCTTAAACCCAGGGCTTAGCACAGATACGCAGTATTTT
NA	TRBJ1-2	NA	TRBV24-1	CATQDRRYGYTF	TGTGCCACCCAGGACAGAAGATATGGCTACACCTTC
TRBD1	TRBJ1-1	few	TRBV20-1	CSDGGQGNTEAFF	TGCAGTGACGGGGGACAGGGTAACACTGAAGCTTTCTTT
TRBD1	TRBJ2-7	NA	TRBV7-8	CASSLGDRGRNEQYF	TGTGCCAGCAGCTTAGGGGACAGGGGGCGGAACGAGCAGTACTTC
NA	TRBJ2-4	NA	TRBV6-2/TRBV6-3	CASSSPDIVAKSIQYF	TGTGCCAGCAGTTCACCGGACATCGTAGCCAAAAGCATTCAGTACTTC
NA	TRBJ1-2	few	TRBV29-1	CGAREGGGYTF	TGCGGCGCTCGAGAGGGAGGAGGCTACACCTTC
NA	TRBJ2-7	few	TRBV7-2	CASSLPFNYTGLPYEQYF	TGTGCCAGCAGCTTACCTTTTAATTACACAGGTCTACCCTACGAGCAGTACTTC
TRBD1	TRBJ2-3	NA	TRBV29-1	CSVLQGNTDTQYF	TGCAGCGTGCTACAGGGGAACACAGATACGCAGTATTTT
NA	TRBJ2-5	NA	TRBV11-2	CASSLVGPGSPSAHQETQYF	TGTGCCAGCAGCTTAGTGGGACCCGGGAGCCCCTCGGCTCACCAAGAGACCCAGTACTTC
TRBD2	TRBJ2-5	NA	TRBV15	CATSSQRTSGAETQYF	TGTGCCACCAGCAGTCAAAGGACTAGCGGAGCAGAGACCCAGTACTTC
NA	TRBJ2-1	NA	TRBV7-9	CASSLPASSYNEQFF	TGTGCCAGCAGCTTACCGGCGAGCTCCTACAATGAGCAGTTCTTC
TRBD1	TRBJ2-1	few	TRBV6-2/TRBV6-3	CASSYLYGTGAYNEQFF	TGTGCCAGCAGTTACCTTTACGGGACAGGAGCCTACAATGAGCAGTTCTTC
NA	TRBJ1-2	NA	TRBV29-1	CSASPDHRVYGYTF	TGCAGCGCTAGCCCCGATCACAGGGTCTATGGCTACACCTTC
NA	TRBJ2-5	few	TRBV29-1	CSVEEGTLETQYF	TGCAGCGTTGAAGAAGGTACTTTAGAGACCCAGTACTTC
NA	TRBJ2-1	few	TRBV18	CASSPPEGTKTF	TGTGCCAGCTCACCACCGGAAGGGACGAAAACCTTC
TRBD2	TRBJ2-1	NA	TRBV27	CASRGGTSGFSSYNEQFF	TGTGCCAGCAGGGGAGGGACTAGCGGGTTTAGCTCCTACAATGAGCAGTTCTTC
TRBD2	TRBJ2-7	NA	TRBV20-1	CSAYPIGTSGREQYF	TGCAGTGCCTACCCGATCGGGACTAGCGGGAGGGAGCAGTACTTC
NA	TRBJ2-5	NA	TRBV12-3/TRBV12-4	CASSLTAAEETQYF	TGTGCCAGCAGTTTAACGGCAGCCGAAGAGACCCAGTACTTC
TRBD1	TRBJ1-1	NA	TRBV7-9	CASSIRDSMNTEAFF	TGTGCCAGCAGCATCAGGGACAGCATGAACACTGAAGCTTTCTTT
TRBD2	TRBJ2-7	NA	TRBV28	CATIRTSGSAHEQYF	TGTGCCACCATCCGGACTAGCGGGAGTGCACACGAGCAGTACTTC
NA	TRBJ1-6	NA	TRBV7-9	CASSLMDNSPLHF	TGTGCCAGCAGCTTAATGGATAATTCACCCCTCCACTTT
NA	TRBJ2-6	NA	TRBV5-1	CASTWGSGANVLTF	TGCGCCAGCACTTGGGGCTCTGGGGCCAACGTCCTGACTTTC
NA	TRBJ2-1	NA	TRBV7-3	CASSPSGLWLNLNEQFF	TGTGCCAGCAGCCCCAGTGGGCTGTGGCTAAATCTCAATGAGCAGTTCTTC
NA	TRBJ1-3	few	TRBV4-1	CASSQDFLRGAGNTIYF	TGCGCCAGCAGCCAAGATTTCCTAAGGGGTGCCGGAAACACCATATATTTT
TRBD1	TRBJ2-7	few	TRBV2	CASSERGRKAYEQYF	TGTGCCAGCAGTGAAAGGGGGCGGAAAGCCTACGAGCAGTACTTC
NA	TRBJ1-4	few	TRBV18	CASSPGSSSNEKLFF	TGTGCCAGCTCACCAGGATCCAGTTCTAATGAAAAACTGTTTTTT
NA	TRBJ2-2	once	TRBV7-9	CASSLELGGAARSTGELFF	TGTGCCAGCAGCTTAGAACTCGGTGGTGCGGCTAGGAGCACCGGGGAGCTGTTTTTT
TRBD1	TRBJ2-7	NA	TRBV5-1	CASSWASTGSEQYF	TGCGCCAGCAGCTGGGCATCGACAGGGTCCGAGCAGTACTTC
NA	TRBJ2-1	NA	TRBV29-1	CNAGGTEQFF	TGCAACGCTGGGGGGACTGAGCAGTTCTTC
NA	TRBJ2-6	NA	TRBV5-1	CASSLVALSSGANVLTF	TGCGCCAGCAGCTTGGTGGCCTTGAGCTCTGGGGCCAACGTCCTGACTTTC
NA	TRBJ2-3	NA	TRBV20-1	CSARVPPFTDTQYF	TGCAGTGCTAGAGTCCCTCCGTTCACAGATACGCAGTATTTT
NA	TRBJ1-6	NA	TRBV13	CASSEAVSSYNSPLHF	TGTGCCAGCAGCGAGGCTGTCAGCTCCTATAATTCACCCCTCCACTTT
NA	TRBJ1-2	NA	TRBV10-3	CAISESEGIGYTF	TGTGCCATCAGTGAGTCAGAGGGGATTGGCTACACCTTC
NA	TRBJ2-5	few	TRBV7-2	CASSLDLEGWQPQYF	TGTGCCAGCAGCTTAGACCTTGAGGGGTGGCAGCCCCAGTACTTC
NA	TRBJ2-1	NA	TRBV2	CASRGPVNEQFF	TGTGCCAGCCGCGGCCCCGTCAATGAGCAGTTCTTC
TRBD1	TRBJ1-2	NA	TRBV28	CASRQPGQGTGYTF	TGTGCCAGCAGGCAACCGGGACAGGGAACGGGCTACACCTTC
NA	TRBJ1-2	NA	TRBV28	CASSSGAEGNYGYTF	TGTGCCAGCAGTTCGGGGGCTGAGGGGAACTATGGCTACACCTTC
NA	TRBJ1-6	NA	TRBV6-6	CASRGEIGDNSPLHF	TGTGCCAGCAGGGGAGAGATCGGGGACAATTCACCCCTCCACTTT
TRBD2	TRBJ2-1	few	TRBV5-1	CASSLPLRALAGDDHKQFF	TGCGCCAGCAGCTTACCTCTAAGGGCTCTAGCGGGAGACGACCATAAGCAGTTCTTC
TRBD1	TRBJ1-4	few	TRBV6-6	CASSEDRLGEKLFF	TGTGCCAGCAGTGAGGACAGGCTGGGCGAAAAACTGTTTTTT
NA	TRBJ2-7	NA	TRBV5-1	CASSPDSAFEQYF	TGCGCCAGCAGCCCGGACAGCGCCTTTGAGCAGTACTTC
NA	TRBJ2-3	NA	TRBV20-1	CSARVGGGGLDTQYF	TGCAGTGCTAGAGTCGGGGGCGGGGGCCTCGATACGCAGTATTTT
NA	TRBJ1-5	many	TRBV27	CASSFQGNQPQHF	TGTGCCAGCAGCTTCCAGGGCAATCAGCCCCAGCATTTT
NA	TRBJ2-1	few	TRBV6-2/TRBV6-3	CASSDSDEQFF	TGTGCCAGCAGTGATTCGGATGAGCAGTTCTTC